Listed here are 32 T cell receptor beta chains from one sample, sequenced in a study of cytomegalovirus exposure and HLA in healthy donors. Use of 60 Vbeta and 13 Jbeta primers characterized the PCR. Sequencing was performed with immunoSEQ multiplex PCR; in TCRdb, only in-frame clones are kept and a portion is missing. The sample includes about 140,000 clones, 80% of them seen just once. The sequencing input was PBMCs. The source of these receptors is a female donor in good health and CMV-seronegative.

CDR3 bases: TGCGCCAGCAGCTCTGGATTGGACATCAGCTCCTACGAGCAGTACTTC. This codes for CASSSGLDISSYEQYF. The chain is built from TRBV5-1 and TRBJ2-7, with TRBD1 as a possible D gene (5 bases). CDR3 length: 16 amino acids. V was trimmed by 3 bases and J by 0 bases, leaving 16 bases between them. Germline V gives CDR1 SGHRS, CDR2 YFSETQ.

This clone occurred a few times. This chain joins TRBV28 and TRBJ1-5; 7 bases are shared with TRBD1. V gave up 6 bases and J gave up 7 bases; unmatched junction bases: 9. Per germline, CDR1 MDHEN and CDR2 SYDVKM. There are 14 residues in the CDR3. This CDR3 reads CASSLLQGTQPQHF. The CDR3, as DNA: TGTGCCAGCAGCTTACTACAGGGGACACAGCCCCAGCATTTT.

The chain couples TRBV28 to TRBJ2-2; D might be TRBD1 (6 bases). Per germline, CDR1 MDHEN and CDR2 SYDVKM. CDR3 length: 14 amino acids. V lost 7 bases to trimming and J lost 1 base, with 10 bases between them. In DNA, the CDR3 is TGTGCCAGCAAGGTGGGACAGAACACCGGGGAGCTGTTTTTT. Translation gives CASKVGQNTGELFF.

By frequency in the sample, this clone is medium-sized (0.01 to 0.1%). V usage is TRBV19 and J usage is TRBJ1-1; D is unclear. Germline CDR1 and CDR2: LNHDA and SQIVND (reference sequence). The CDR3 loop spans 12 amino acids. Trimming stripped 10 bases from V and 0 bases from J, with 9 bases between. Here the CDR3 reads CATHDMNTEAFF. DNA of the CDR3: TGTGCCACCCATGACATGAACACTGAAGCTTTCTTT. The variable domain in full, completed from reference TRBV19 and TRBJ1-1, reads DGGITQSPKYLFRKEGQNVTLSCEQNLNHDAMYWYRQDPGQGLRLIYYSQIVNDFQKGDIAEGYSVSREKKESFPLTVTSAQKNPTAFYLCATHDMNTEAFFGQGTRLTVV.

The V call is TRBV5-1, the J call TRBJ2-7; 9 bases are shared with TRBD1. This CDR3 contains 16 residues. Germline trimming cut 4 bases from V and 1 base from J; bases unmatched to any gene: 9. From germline, CDR1 is SGHRS and CDR2 YFSETQ. The CDR3, as DNA: TGCGCCAGCAGCCTAGACGGGACAGGGAAATCCTACGAGCAGTACTTC. Amino acids: CASSLDGTGKSYEQYF.

The V gene is TRBV5-1, the J gene TRBJ2-3; 10 positions match TRBD2. The germline CDR1 and CDR2 sequences are SGHRS and YFSETQ. CDR3 length: 15 residues. V was clipped by 1 base and J by 3 bases; unmatched bases: 2. CDR3 DNA sequence: TGCGCCAGCAGCTTGAAGACTAGCGGGACAGATACGCAGTATTTT. This encodes CASSLKTSGTDTQYF. Combining the CDR3 with reference TRBV5-1 and TRBJ2-3 gives the whole variable domain KAGVTQTPRYLIKTRGQQVTLSCSPISGHRSVSWYQQTPGQGLQFLFEYFSETQRNKGNFPGRFSGRQFSNSRSEMNVSTLELGDSALYLCASSLKTSGTDTQYFGPGTRLTVL.

The rearrangement joins TRBV6-6 to TRBJ2-3; D may be TRBD1 (6 bases). The length of the CDR3 is 13 residues. Trimming pared 6 bases from V and 8 bases from J, leaving 15 bases between. CDR1 is MNHNY and CDR2 is SVGAGI in the germline V gene (reference sequence). In DNA, the CDR3 is TGTGCCAGCAGAAACTACCTAGGGGGTACGCAGTATTTT. This encodes CASRNYLGGTQYF.

The chain couples TRBV6-5 to TRBJ2-1; a possible D gene is TRBD1 (5 bases). CDR1 and CDR2 (germline): MNHEY, SVGAGI. This CDR3 region has 15 residues. Deletions cut 6 bases from V and 0 bases from J, with 12 bases between. The CDR3 nucleotides are TGTGCCAGCAGCACCGACAGAAGCTCCTACAATGAGCAGTTCTTC. Translated, it gives CASSTDRSSYNEQFF.

V is TRBV29-1 and J is TRBJ1-1; D unresolved. Germline V gives CDR1 SQVTM, CDR2 ANQGSEA. V was cut by 8 bases and J by 4 bases, with 11 bases left in between. This CDR3 contains 11 residues. CDR3 in amino acids: CSTYPGTEAFF. CDR3 DNA: TGCAGCACTTACCCGGGCACTGAAGCTTTCTTT.

This clone came up a few times. J is TRBJ1-1 and V is TRBV15; the D is unclear. Trimming took off 1 base at V and 7 bases at J, with 13 bases between the two ends. Germline loops: CDR1 LNHNV, CDR2 YYDKDF (reference sequence). This CDR3 is 14 amino acids long. This chain's CDR3 is CATSRADTGIEAFF. In DNA, the CDR3 is TGTGCCACCAGCAGAGCAGACACTGGAATTGAAGCTTTCTTT. The whole variable domain, remainder taken from reference TRBV15 and TRBJ1-1, is DAMVIQNPRYQVTQFGKPVTLSCSQTLNHNVMYWYQQKSSQAPKLLFHYYDKDFNNEADTPDNFQSRRPNTSFCFLDIRSPGLGDTAMYLCATSRADTGIEAFFGQGTRLTVV.

This clone was observed a handful of times. CDR3: CASKASESSYEQYF. CDR3 coding DNA: TGTGCCAGCAAAGCTAGCGAGAGCTCCTACGAGCAGTACTTC. The V and J genes are TRBV12-1 and TRBJ2-7; no check of the table's D call, TRBD2, against the DNA was made. TRBV12-1 is a known pseudogene. The CDR3 spans 14 residues.

The chain uses TRBV7-8 and TRBJ2-1, with 10 bases aligning to TRBD2. With V trimmed by 1 base and J by 7 bases, 7 bases remained unmatched. CDR3 size: 16 residues. Germline V gene data show CDR1 as SGHVS and CDR2 as FQNEAQ. The CDR3 loop is CASSLDLAGVPNEQFF. The CDR3 DNA reads TGTGCCAGCAGCTTAGACCTAGCGGGAGTTCCAAATGAGCAGTTCTTC.

The rearrangement uses TRBV6-5 and TRBJ1-3; D unresolved. The CDR3 loop spans 14 amino acids. Germline CDR1 reads MNHEY; CDR2 reads SVGAGI. Trimming cost V 5 bases and J 0 bases, with 8 bases left between them. This CDR3 reads CASSTSSSGNTIYF. The CDR3 coding sequence is TGTGCCAGCAGTACGTCTAGCTCTGGAAACACCATATATTTT.

The chain employs TRBV5-6 and TRBJ1-5; 7 bases are a match to TRBD1. This CDR3 is built from 16 residues. With 0 bases clipped from V and 3 bases from J, the junction kept 6 bases outside the gene matches. Per germline, CDR1 SGHDT and CDR2 YYEEEE. CDR3 DNA: TGTGCCAGCAGCTTGGGGGCAGGGGGGTTCAATCAGCCCCAGCATTTT. Residues: CASSLGAGGFNQPQHF.

The chain links TRBV6-6 to TRBJ2-3; TRBD1 is a possible D gene (6 bases). V lost 2 bases to trimming and J lost 4 bases, with 10 bases between them. The CDR3 contains 14 residues. Germline V gene data show CDR1 as MNHNY and CDR2 as SVGAGI (reference sequence). Written as DNA, the CDR3 is TGTGCCAGCAGTTACCAGGGGTCCCCAGATACGCAGTATTTT. Encoded protein: CASSYQGSPDTQYF.

Only a few counts were recorded for this clone. The gene calls are TRBV5-1 and TRBJ2-7, with D possibly matching TRBD1 (6 bases). This CDR3 spans 14 amino acids. Germline CDR1 is SGHRS and CDR2 is YFSETQ. V was trimmed by 5 bases and J by 0 bases, leaving 12 bases between them. CDR3 sequence: CASSFRDISYEQYF. In DNA, the CDR3 is TGCGCCAGCAGTTTCCGGGACATCTCCTACGAGCAGTACTTC.

The chain links TRBV6-1 to TRBJ1-1, with D unclear. CDR3 length: 14 residues. V was pared by 3 bases and J by 6 bases, with 14 bases between. Germline loops: CDR1 MNHNS, CDR2 SASEGT. The CDR3 coding sequence is TGTGCCAGCAGTGATTCTTCGCGGGCAGCTGAAGCTTTCTTT. Protein sequence: CASSDSSRAAEAFF.

This chain connects TRBV28 to TRBJ1-1; the match to TRBD1 covers 9 bases. Germline lookup yields CDR1 MDHEN and CDR2 SYDVKM. Trimming removed 7 bases from V and 1 base from J; junction bases left unmatched: 7. The CDR3 loop spans 15 amino acids. CDR3 DNA: TGTGCCAGCAAACCACAGGGGGCAGGGAACACTGAAGCTTTCTTT. Its protein is CASKPQGAGNTEAFF.

The chain links TRBV5-1 to TRBJ1-3, with unresolved D. The CDR3 covers 15 residues. V lost 5 bases, J lost 1 base, and 13 bases lay in between. CDR1 SGHRS and CDR2 YFSETQ come from the germline V gene. The CDR3 spells CASRRSGDSGNTIYF. DNA of the CDR3: TGCGCCAGCAGGCGGTCCGGAGATTCTGGAAACACCATATATTTT.

This chain connects TRBV6-5 to TRBJ1-1; D unresolved. The germline V and J ends were trimmed by 4 bases and 8 bases, with 11 bases remaining between them. CDR1 is MNHEY and CDR2 is SVGAGI in the germline V gene. The CDR3 loop spans 12 amino acids. This CDR3 reads CASSSADREAFF. In nucleotides, the CDR3 is TGTGCCAGCAGTTCCGCGGATCGGGAAGCTTTCTTT.

The rearrangement uses TRBV6-5 and TRBJ2-3, with a tentative D call TRBD2 (6 bases). The CDR3 extends over 14 amino acids. Germline CDR1 MNHEY, CDR2 SVGAGI. The ends were cut back, 2 bases at V and 6 bases at J, with 12 bases in the middle. The CDR3 nucleotides are TGTGCCAGCAGTTACCAGGTTGGAGGGGATACGCAGTATTTT. Residues: CASSYQVGGDTQYF.

This clone appeared a single time. This chain joins TRBV10-3 and TRBJ2-7; D not certain. Germline CDR1 is ENHRY and CDR2 is SYGVKD. The CDR3 loop spans 11 amino acids. V shed 2 bases and J shed 7 bases, with 6 bases lying between them. DNA of the CDR3: TGTGCCATCAGTGAGCCCGGGGAGCAGTACTTC. Amino acid sequence: CAISEPGEQYF.

This clone was seen a few times. The chain recombines TRBV6-1 with TRBJ1-5, with D maybe TRBD1 (5 bases). V dropped 7 bases and J dropped 1 base, with 11 bases sitting between them. The CDR3 is 14 residues long. Germline V gene sequence: CDR1 MNHNS, CDR2 SASEGT. The CDR3 sequence: CASNRQPSNQPQHF. In DNA, the CDR3 is TGTGCCAGCAATAGACAGCCCAGCAATCAGCCCCAGCATTTT.

A single count supports this clone. The chain uses TRBV5-5 and TRBJ2-7, with no clear D. V gave up 0 bases and J gave up 5 bases, with 9 bases separating them. Looked up from germline, CDR1 is SGHKS and CDR2 is YYEKEE (reference sequence). This CDR3 contains 13 residues. The CDR3 loop reads CASSLADINEQYF. DNA of the CDR3: TGTGCCAGCAGCTTGGCTGACATCAACGAGCAGTACTTC.

The V call is TRBV6-1, the J call TRBJ1-4, with a possible D match to TRBD1 (5 bases). This CDR3 region has 14 residues. Germline V gives CDR1 MNHNS, CDR2 SASEGT. Trimming took 10 bases from V and 0 from J, leaving 12 bases between them. The CDR3 reads CATRGFATNEKLFF. For the CDR3, the DNA is TGTGCCACTAGGGGATTTGCAACTAATGAAAAACTGTTTTTT.

This chain connects TRBV6-5 to TRBJ1-2, with 9 positions matching TRBD1. J lost 8 bases, V lost 6 bases, and 10 bases had no gene match. The CDR3 totals 14 residues. Germline CDR1 reads MNHEY; CDR2 reads SVGAGI. The CDR3 protein is CASSPGTGPIGYTF. In DNA form, the CDR3 reads TGTGCCAGCAGCCCCGGGACAGGGCCTATCGGCTACACCTTC.

The chain uses TRBV6-6 and TRBJ2-5, with TRBD2 matching 11 bases. V lost 6 bases to trimming and J lost 5 bases; unmatched junction nucleotides: 8. Germline loops: CDR1 MNHNY, CDR2 SVGAGI (reference sequence). The CDR3 consists of 15 residues. CDR3 bases: TGTGCCAGCAGATTAGCGGGAGGGCCTAGGGAGACCCAGTACTTC. It translates to CASRLAGGPRETQYF.

This clone occurred once. The chain has TRBV11-2 and TRBJ1-5; TRBD1 agrees at 9 bases. V was clipped by 1 base and J by 11 bases; unmatched bases: 9. The CDR3 has 15 residues. The V gene's germline CDR1 is SGHAT and CDR2 FQNNGV. The CDR3 coding sequence is TGTGCCAGCAGCTTAGGAAGGACAGGGGAGGAAGCCCAGCATTTT. Amino acid sequence: CASSLGRTGEEAQHF.

V and J are TRBV7-9 and TRBJ2-7; D unclear. Between the trimmed V and J ends, which lost 1 base and 0 bases, there was a span of 13 bases. Germline V CDR1 and CDR2: SEHNR, FQNEAQ (reference sequence). The CDR3 consists of 16 residues. The CDR3 is CASSLVLGSYSYEQYF. The CDR3 region has the DNA TGTGCCAGCAGCTTAGTTTTGGGCAGTTACTCCTACGAGCAGTACTTC.

The chain couples TRBV5-1 to TRBJ1-2; TRBD1 is a possible D gene (6 bases). This CDR3 region has 18 residues. Germline V CDR1 and CDR2: SGHRS, YFSETQ. V was pared by 4 bases and J by 7 bases, with 29 bases between. The CDR3 sequence: CASSLEARNPWLGAGYTF. For the CDR3, the DNA is TGCGCCAGCAGCCTCGAGGCGCGGAATCCCTGGCTGGGGGCTGGCTACACCTTC.

The V gene is TRBV28, the J gene TRBJ2-7; TRBD2 agrees at 11 bases. In germline, CDR1 is MDHEN, CDR2 SYDVKM. The CDR3 loop spans 15 amino acids. The ends lost 5 bases at V and 7 bases at J; junction bases unmatched: 10. This CDR3 reads CASSALLAGVREQYF. The CDR3 bases are TGTGCCAGCAGTGCCCTACTAGCGGGAGTCAGGGAGCAGTACTTC.

This chain joins TRBV6-4 and TRBJ2-3; the match to TRBD2 covers 9 bases. Germline CDR1 MRHNA, CDR2 SNTAGT. V lost 5 bases and J lost 3; bases outside the gene matches: 6. The CDR3 loop spans 15 amino acids. For the CDR3, the DNA is TGTGCCAGCAGTAGGACTAGCGTCGGAACAGATACGCAGTATTTT. This translates into CASSRTSVGTDTQYF.